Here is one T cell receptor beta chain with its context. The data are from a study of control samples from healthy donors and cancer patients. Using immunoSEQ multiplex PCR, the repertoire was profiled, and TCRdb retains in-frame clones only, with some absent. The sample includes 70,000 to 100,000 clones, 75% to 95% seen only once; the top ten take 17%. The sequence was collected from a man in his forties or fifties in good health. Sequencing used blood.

CDR3 sequence reads: CASSYTGRNTEAFF. The CDR3 nucleotides read TGTGCCAGCAGTTACACTGGGCGGAACACTGAAGCTTTCTTT. V is TRBV6-5 and J is TRBJ1-1; D call uncertain. V was pared by 2 bases and J by 1 base, with 8 bases between. The CDR3 consists of 14 residues. Germline values: CDR1 MNHEY, CDR2 SVGAGI.